The present entry profiles one TCR beta chain with its context. One junction end disagrees with the germline gene, perhaps due to a read error. This specimen belongs to a study of metastatic and nonmetastatic thyroid tumors. Study details: Repertoire comparison spanned blood and tumor or nodule tissue of malignant and benign thyroid patients.

Not a single patient had been given any form of treatment at any point before undergoing thyroid surgery. As handled by the study authors: A classifier for distant metastasis in papillary thyroid cancer was constructed using CDR3 differences observed across clinicopathological groups. TCRdb called clones again from the PCR reads with MiXCR. The V and J calls follow TCRdb's processing rather than the paper's. The data show some 40,000 clones, approximately 15% seen once. The CDR3 is made up of 15 amino acids. Germline CDR1 reads MNHNS; CDR2 reads SASEGT. The origin of this receptor is a female donor with papillary thyroid cancer or a benign thyroid nodule (not recorded which). Some clones in this sample may be carry-over from other donors' samples. The chain carries TRBV6-1 and TRBJ1-2, with D perhaps TRBD1 (6 bases). Sequenced sample: blood. The CDR3 DNA reads as TGTGTCAGCTCCCGAAGGGGGTTGGCTAACTATGGCTACACCTTC. Protein product: CVSSRRGLANYGYTF.